The 17 T cell receptor beta chains presented below share a single source sample, sequenced in a study of preoperative IRX-2 immunotherapy in early breast cancer. Treatment in this sample: preoperative locoregional IRX-2 cytokine immunotherapy. Method: immunoSEQ multiplex PCR; TCRdb's copy keeps in-frame clones and lacks some. Altogether over 55,000 clones are present, approximately 94% being singletons, with the ten largest covering under 2%. This material was obtained from a patient treated with IRX-2 immunotherapy. These receptors were obtained from a human donor with breast cancer.

This chain links TRBV30 with TRBJ1-5, with D maybe TRBD1 (6 bases). The germline V gene has CDR1 GTSNPN and CDR2 SVGIG (reference sequence). The CDR3 covers 15 residues. Trimming took 3 bases from V and 6 from J, leaving 18 bases between them. The CDR3 nucleotides are TGTGCCTGGAGCAGTCATACAGGGAATCGTCAGCCCCAGCATTTT. Residues: CAWSSHTGNRQPQHF.

V usage is TRBV27 and J usage is TRBJ2-7, with 7 nucleotides matching TRBD1. CDR1 is MNHEY, CDR2 SMNVEV, per germline (reference sequence). V shed 5 bases, J shed 5 bases, and the junction held 9 bases outside the gene matches. The CDR3 totals 14 residues. CDR3: CASSPDRVAHEQYF. CDR3 coding DNA: TGTGCCAGCAGTCCAGACAGGGTTGCCCACGAGCAGTACTTC.

The rearrangement joins TRBV28 to TRBJ2-7, with D perhaps matching TRBD2 (5 bases). Trimming shortened V by 6 bases and J by 1 base, and 16 bases separated the two germline ends. Germline assignment: CDR1 MDHEN and CDR2 SYDVKM. This CDR3 is built from 15 residues. The CDR3 DNA sequence: TGTGCCAGCAGACCGGAAGCCTGGGAGTCCTACGAGCAGTACTTC. Translated: CASRPEAWESYEQYF.

The chain joins TRBV2 to TRBJ1-5; 9 bases are shared with TRBD1. Germline V gives CDR1 SNHLY, CDR2 FYNNEI. V lost 4 bases and J lost 5; bases outside the gene matches: 3. The CDR3 covers 14 residues. Here the CDR3 DNA reads TGTGCCAGCAGTGGGGACAGGGATTATCAGCCCCAGCATTTT. This encodes CASSGDRDYQPQHF.

The chain uses TRBV5-1 and TRBJ2-5; no clear D. V was pared by 4 bases and J by 1 base, with 14 bases between. Germline loops: CDR1 SGHRS, CDR2 YFSETQ. This CDR3 has 15 amino acids. CDR3 amino acids: CASSQTPATQETQYF. As DNA, the CDR3 is TGCGCCAGCAGCCAGACCCCGGCAACCCAAGAGACCCAGTACTTC.

This sequence joins TRBV27 and TRBJ2-3; weak D call: TRBD2 (6 bases). Trimming took 3 bases from V and 5 from J, leaving 12 bases between them. Germline-derived CDR1 and CDR2 are MNHEY and SMNVEV (reference sequence). The CDR3 sequence is 14 residues long. CDR3 region: CASSFGGRQDTQYF. The CDR3 coding sequence is TGTGCCAGCAGTTTCGGAGGGAGGCAAGATACGCAGTATTTT.

The chain links TRBV9 to TRBJ2-5; the match to TRBD1 covers 11 bases. The CDR3 is made up of 17 amino acids. Germline V lookup: CDR1 SGDLS, CDR2 YYNGEE. The ends lost 2 bases at V and 5 bases at J; junction bases unmatched: 11. In DNA form, the CDR3 reads TGTGCCAGCAGCGTCAACCCACCCGGGACAGGGGGGGAGACCCAGTACTTC. This encodes CASSVNPPGTGGETQYF.

This clone was seen a handful of times. The V and J genes are TRBV6-1 and TRBJ1-2, with 8 bases that match TRBD1. The CDR3 runs to 13 residues. J lost 8 bases, V lost 5 bases, and 7 bases had no gene match. The germline CDR1 and CDR2 sequences are MNHNS and SASEGT. The CDR3 DNA reads TGTGCCAGCAGTACAGAGACAGGGGTCGGCTACACCTTC. This codes for CASSTETGVGYTF.

The rearrangement links TRBV10-3 to TRBJ2-7, with D uncertain. The germline gives CDR1 ENHRY, CDR2 SYGVKD. The CDR3 loop spans 13 amino acids. The V end was cut by 3 bases, the J end by 1 base, with 7 bases between. The CDR3 here is CAISEDVSYEQYF. CDR3 nucleotide sequence: TGTGCCATCAGTGAAGACGTATCCTACGAGCAGTACTTC.

The chain combines TRBV4-1 with TRBJ2-3; no clear D. The CDR3 has 15 residues. Germline V lookup: CDR1 MGHRA, CDR2 YSYEKL. Trimming took off 0 bases at V and 3 bases at J, with 10 bases between the two ends. The CDR3 DNA follows: TGCGCCAGCAGCCAAGATCAGGAGAGGACAGATACGCAGTATTTT. This translates into CASSQDQERTDTQYF.

The gene calls are TRBV5-4 and TRBJ2-7, with D possibly TRBD2 on 6 matching bases. The CDR3 sequence is 16 residues long. Germline CDR1 and CDR2: SGHNT and YYREEE (reference sequence). Trimming left V 3 bases short and J 0 bases short, with 16 bases between. CDR3 sequence: CASSSSKAGSSYEQYF. The CDR3 DNA is TGTGCCAGCAGCTCCTCAAAAGCGGGTTCCTCCTACGAGCAGTACTTC.

The gene calls are TRBV4-3 and TRBJ1-6; no firm D call. V lost 4 bases to trimming and J lost 0 bases, with 7 bases between them. The CDR3 runs to 15 residues. CDR1 and CDR2 from the germline V gene are LGHNA and YSLEER. The CDR3 spells CASSRTTSYNSPLHF. CDR3 coding DNA: TGCGCCAGCAGCCGAACAACCTCCTATAATTCACCCCTCCACTTT.

The V call is TRBV5-1, the J call TRBJ1-1; D remains unclear. Trimming shortened V by 6 bases and J by 4 bases, and 16 bases separated the two germline ends. Germline V gene sequence: CDR1 SGHRS, CDR2 YFSETQ. This CDR3 has 14 amino acids. CDR3 residues: CASTLESFGTEAFF. The CDR3 region has the DNA TGCGCCAGCACCCTAGAGAGCTTCGGCACTGAAGCTTTCTTT.

V and J are TRBV5-4 and TRBJ2-5, with 9 bases aligning to TRBD1. V dropped 2 bases and J dropped 4; count of bases not matched to a gene: 6. CDR1 is SGHNT and CDR2 is YYREEE in the germline V gene (reference sequence). The CDR3 consists of 15 residues. In DNA form, the CDR3 reads TGTGCCAGCAGCTTTGTTACAGGGGGCTTAGAGACCCAGTACTTC. Encoded protein: CASSFVTGGLETQYF.

V and J are TRBV6-5 and TRBJ1-2, with a possible D match to TRBD1 (5 bases). V gave up 0 bases and J gave up 13 bases, with 21 bases separating them. From germline, CDR1 is MNHEY and CDR2 SVGAGI. CDR3 length: 15 residues. CDR3 residues: CASSYSVNEGPLSTF. CDR3 sequence (DNA): TGTGCCAGCAGTTACTCGGTTAATGAGGGGCCCCTAAGCACCTTC.

V and J are TRBV7-8 and TRBJ2-1, with D perhaps TRBD2 (5 bases). CDR1 and CDR2 from the germline V gene are SGHVS and FQNEAQ. V gave up 5 bases and J gave up 15 bases, with 14 bases separating them. CDR3 size: 11 residues. As DNA, the CDR3 is TGTGCCAGCAGCCCCGCTAGCATCCCGTTCTTC. Translating it yields CASSPASIPFF.

The chain links TRBV5-4 to TRBJ1-2; 10 nucleotides align to TRBD1. Per germline, CDR1 SGHNT and CDR2 YYREEE (reference sequence). The CDR3 covers 14 residues. V shed 2 bases, J shed 5 bases, and the junction held 3 bases outside the gene matches. The CDR3 is CASSFGTGVYGYTF. The CDR3 DNA reads TGTGCCAGCAGCTTTGGGACAGGGGTTTATGGCTACACCTTC.